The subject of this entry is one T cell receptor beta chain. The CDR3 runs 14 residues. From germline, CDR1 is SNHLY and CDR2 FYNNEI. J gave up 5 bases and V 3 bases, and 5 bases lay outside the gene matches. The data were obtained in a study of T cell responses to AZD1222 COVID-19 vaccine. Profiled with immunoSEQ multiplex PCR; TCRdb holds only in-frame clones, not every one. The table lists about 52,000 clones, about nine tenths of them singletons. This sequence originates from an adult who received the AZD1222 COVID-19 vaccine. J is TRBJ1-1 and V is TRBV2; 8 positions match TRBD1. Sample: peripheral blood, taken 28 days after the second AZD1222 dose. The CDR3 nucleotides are TGTGCCAGCAGTGATCAGGGGGCGGGTACTGAAGCTTTCTTT. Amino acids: CASSDQGAGTEAFF.